The T cell receptor beta chain under discussion was sequenced for a study of molecular identifiers for immune sequencing clone quantification. In the study overall: Sequencing covered four of five parts into which replicate RNA from roughly 18,000 or 92,000 naive CD8 cells was split. Findings of the study overall: Detecting spiked Jurkat TCR RNA from one cell among some 990,000 naive cells was reportedly possible. Identical barcode-sharing TCR molecules could lead to underestimated sizes for highly expanded clones.

Each CDR3 protein is one row after TCRdb ran MiXCR on the PCR reads. The data show a few hundred thousand distinct CDR3 sequences, under 25% seen once. CDR1 and CDR2 from the germline V gene are KGHDR and SFDVKD. Deletions cut 2 bases from V and 9 bases from J, with 10 bases between. This CDR3 region has 12 residues. From 20,000 to 1,000,000 sorted cells, naive CD8 libraries were generated with 10%, 30% or 50% RNA. The table lists this clonotype with many counts. Its antigen is not identified. J is TRBJ2-7 and V is TRBV24-1; D uncertain. This sequence originates from a human donor in good health. Some libraries in this study had Jurkat cell RNA spiked in. Material: naive CD8+ T cells from blood, with Jurkat cell RNA spiked in. Subset given: FACS-sorted CD8+CD4-CCR7+CD45RA+ naive T cells. The DNA of the CDR3 is TGTGCCACCAGTGATTCTTATAACGGGCAGTACTTC. It specifies CATSDSYNGQYF.